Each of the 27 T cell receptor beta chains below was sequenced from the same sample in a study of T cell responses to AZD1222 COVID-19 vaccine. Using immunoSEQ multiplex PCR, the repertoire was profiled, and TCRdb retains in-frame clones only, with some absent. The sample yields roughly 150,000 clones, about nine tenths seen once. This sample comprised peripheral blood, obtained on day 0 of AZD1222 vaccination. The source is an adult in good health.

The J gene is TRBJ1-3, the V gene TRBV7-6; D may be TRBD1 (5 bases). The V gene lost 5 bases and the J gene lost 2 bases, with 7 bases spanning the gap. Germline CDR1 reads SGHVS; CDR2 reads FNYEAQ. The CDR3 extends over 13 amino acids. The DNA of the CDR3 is TGTGCCAGCAGCCCCAGGGCTGGAAACACCATATATTTT. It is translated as CASSPRAGNTIYF.

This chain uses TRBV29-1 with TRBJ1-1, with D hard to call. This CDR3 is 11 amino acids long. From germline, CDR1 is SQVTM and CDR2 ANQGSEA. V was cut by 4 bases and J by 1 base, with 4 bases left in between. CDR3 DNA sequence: TGCAGCGTTGTGAAGAACACTGAAGCTTTCTTT. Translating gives CSVVKNTEAFF.

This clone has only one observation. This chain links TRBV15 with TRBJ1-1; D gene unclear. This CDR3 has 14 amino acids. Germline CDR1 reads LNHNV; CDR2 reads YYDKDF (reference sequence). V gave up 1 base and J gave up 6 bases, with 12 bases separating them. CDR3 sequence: CATSRAVLRAEAFF. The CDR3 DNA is TGTGCCACCAGCAGAGCTGTATTAAGGGCTGAAGCTTTCTTT.

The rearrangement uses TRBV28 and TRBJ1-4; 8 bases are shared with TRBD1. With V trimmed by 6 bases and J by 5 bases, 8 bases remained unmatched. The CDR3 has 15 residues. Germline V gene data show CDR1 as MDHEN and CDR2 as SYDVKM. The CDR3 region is CASRGRQGQNEKLFF. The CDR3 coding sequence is TGTGCCAGCAGGGGAAGACAGGGGCAAAATGAAAAACTGTTTTTT. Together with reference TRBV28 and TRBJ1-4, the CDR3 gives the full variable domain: DVKVTQSSRYLVKRTGEKVFLECVQDMDHENMFWYRQDPGLGLRLIYFSYDVKMKEKGDIPEGYSVSREKKERFSLILESASTNQTSMYLCASRGRQGQNEKLFFGSGTQLSVL.

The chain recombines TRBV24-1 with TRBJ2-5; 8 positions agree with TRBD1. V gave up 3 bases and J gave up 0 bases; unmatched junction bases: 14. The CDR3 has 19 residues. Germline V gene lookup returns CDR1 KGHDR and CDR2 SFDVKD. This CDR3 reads CATSDPLYGPDRDQETQYF. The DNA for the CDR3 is TGTGCCACCAGTGATCCTCTATACGGTCCGGACAGGGACCAAGAGACCCAGTACTTC.

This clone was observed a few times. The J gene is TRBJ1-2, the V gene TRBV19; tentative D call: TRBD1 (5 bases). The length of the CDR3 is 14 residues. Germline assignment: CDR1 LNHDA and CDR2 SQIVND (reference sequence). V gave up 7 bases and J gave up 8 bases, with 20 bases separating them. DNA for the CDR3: TGTGCCAGTATCGGTTTCGGGGCGCAAGGGGGCTACACCTTC. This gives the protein CASIGFGAQGGYTF.

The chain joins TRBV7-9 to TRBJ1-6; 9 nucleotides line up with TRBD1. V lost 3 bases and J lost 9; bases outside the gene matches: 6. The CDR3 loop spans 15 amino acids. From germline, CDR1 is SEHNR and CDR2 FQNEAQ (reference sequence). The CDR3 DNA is TGTGCCAGCAGCTTTGTACAGGGGGCCGGTTCACCCCTCCACTTT. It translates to CASSFVQGAGSPLHF.

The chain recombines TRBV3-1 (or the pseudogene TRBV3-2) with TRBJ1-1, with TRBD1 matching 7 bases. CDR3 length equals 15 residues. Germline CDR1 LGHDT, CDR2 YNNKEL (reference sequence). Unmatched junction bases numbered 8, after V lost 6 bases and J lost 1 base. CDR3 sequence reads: CASREAGTANTEAFF. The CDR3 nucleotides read TGTGCCAGCAGGGAGGCCGGGACAGCGAACACTGAAGCTTTCTTT.

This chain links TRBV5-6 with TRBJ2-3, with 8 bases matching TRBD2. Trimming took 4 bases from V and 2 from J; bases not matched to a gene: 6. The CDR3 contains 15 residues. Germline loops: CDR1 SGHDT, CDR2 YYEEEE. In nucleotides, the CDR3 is TGTGCCAGCAGCCCCGTAGCGGGGACCACAGATACGCAGTATTTT. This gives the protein CASSPVAGTTDTQYF. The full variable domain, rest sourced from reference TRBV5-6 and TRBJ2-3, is DAGVTQSPTHLIKTRGQQVTLRCSPKSGHDTVSWYQQALGQGPQFIFQYYEEEERQRGNFPDRFSGHQFPNYSSELNVNALLLGDSALYLCASSPVAGTTDTQYFGPGTRLTVL.

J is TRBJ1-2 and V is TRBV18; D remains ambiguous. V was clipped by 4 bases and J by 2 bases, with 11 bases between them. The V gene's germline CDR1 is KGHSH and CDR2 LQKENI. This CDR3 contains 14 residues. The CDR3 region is CASSRSDGNYGYTF. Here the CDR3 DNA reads TGTGCCAGCTCACGGTCGGACGGGAACTATGGCTACACCTTC.

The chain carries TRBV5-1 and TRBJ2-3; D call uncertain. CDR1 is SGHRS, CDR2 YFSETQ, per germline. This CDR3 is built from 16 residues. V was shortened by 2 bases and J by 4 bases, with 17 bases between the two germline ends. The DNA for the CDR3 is TGCGCCAGCAGCTTTTCTTCGGGCCCATCTGCAGATACGCAGTATTTT. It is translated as CASSFSSGPSADTQYF.

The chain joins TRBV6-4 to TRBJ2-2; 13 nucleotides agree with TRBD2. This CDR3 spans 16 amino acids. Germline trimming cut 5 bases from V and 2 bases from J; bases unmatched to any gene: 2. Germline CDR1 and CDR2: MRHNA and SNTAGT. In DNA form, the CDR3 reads TGTGCCAGCAGTCGACTAGCGGGGGGAAACACCGGGGAGCTGTTTTTT. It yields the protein CASSRLAGGNTGELFF.

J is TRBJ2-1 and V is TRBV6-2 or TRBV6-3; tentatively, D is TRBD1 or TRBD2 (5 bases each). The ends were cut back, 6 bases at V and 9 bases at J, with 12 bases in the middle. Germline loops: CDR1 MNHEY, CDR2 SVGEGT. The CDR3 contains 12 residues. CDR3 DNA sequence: TGTGCCAGCAGCCCCGGGACCCCTGAGCAGTTCTTC. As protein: CASSPGTPEQFF.

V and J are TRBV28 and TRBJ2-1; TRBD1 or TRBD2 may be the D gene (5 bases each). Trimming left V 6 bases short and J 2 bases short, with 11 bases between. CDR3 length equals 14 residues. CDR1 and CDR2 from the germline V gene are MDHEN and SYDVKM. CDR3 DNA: TGTGCCAGCAGGGGGGACGGACCCTACAATGAGCAGTTCTTC. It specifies CASRGDGPYNEQFF.

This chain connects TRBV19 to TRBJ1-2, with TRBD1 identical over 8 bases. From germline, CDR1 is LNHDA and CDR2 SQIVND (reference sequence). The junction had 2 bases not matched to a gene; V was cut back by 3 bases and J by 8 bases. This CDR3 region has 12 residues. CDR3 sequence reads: CASSIDRGGYTF. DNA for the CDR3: TGTGCCAGTAGTATTGACAGGGGAGGCTACACCTTC.

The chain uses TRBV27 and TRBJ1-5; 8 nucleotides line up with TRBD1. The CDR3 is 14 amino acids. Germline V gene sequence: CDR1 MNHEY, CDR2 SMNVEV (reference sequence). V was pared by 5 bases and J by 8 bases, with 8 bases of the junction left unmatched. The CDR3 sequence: CASSLDRGWKPQHF. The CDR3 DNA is TGTGCCAGCAGTCTCGACAGGGGTTGGAAGCCCCAGCATTTT.

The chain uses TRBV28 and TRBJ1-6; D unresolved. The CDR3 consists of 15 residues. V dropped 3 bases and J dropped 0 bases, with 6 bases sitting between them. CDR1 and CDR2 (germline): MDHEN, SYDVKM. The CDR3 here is CASSFGSSYNSPLHF. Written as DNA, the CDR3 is TGTGCCAGCAGTTTCGGCAGCTCCTATAATTCACCCCTCCACTTT.

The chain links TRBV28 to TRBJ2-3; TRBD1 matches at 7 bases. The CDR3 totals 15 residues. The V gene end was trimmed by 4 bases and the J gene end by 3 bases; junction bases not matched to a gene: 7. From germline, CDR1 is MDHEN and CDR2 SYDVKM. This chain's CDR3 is CASSYRGKETDTQYF. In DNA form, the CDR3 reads TGTGCCAGCAGTTACAGGGGAAAGGAGACAGATACGCAGTATTTT.

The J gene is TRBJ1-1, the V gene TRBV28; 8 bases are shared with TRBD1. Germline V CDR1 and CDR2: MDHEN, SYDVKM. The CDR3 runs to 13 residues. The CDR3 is CASNRGANTEAFF. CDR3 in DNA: TGTGCGTCGAACAGGGGGGCGAACACTGAAGCTTTCTTT.

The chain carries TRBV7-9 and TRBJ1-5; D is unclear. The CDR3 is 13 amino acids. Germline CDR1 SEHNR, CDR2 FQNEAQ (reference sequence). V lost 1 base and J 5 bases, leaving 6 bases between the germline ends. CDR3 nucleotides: TGTGCCAGCAGCTTAGACGGGTATCAGCCCCAGCATTTT. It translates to CASSLDGYQPQHF. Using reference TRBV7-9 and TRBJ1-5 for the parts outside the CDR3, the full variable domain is DTGVSQNPRHKITKRGQNVTFRCDPISEHNRLYWYRQTLGQGPEFLTYFQNEAQLEKSRLLSDRFSAERPKGSFSTLEIQRTEQGDSAMYLCASSLDGYQPQHFGDGTRLSIL.

The DNA of the CDR3 is TGTGCCAGCAGCTTAGCGGTTATGGGACAGGGGGCGAGTGGTGCAGATACGCAGTATTTT. Residues: CASSLAVMGQGASGADTQYF. This sequence joins TRBV7-2 and TRBJ2-3, with TRBD1 matching 12 bases. V lost 0 bases to trimming and J lost 4 bases; unmatched junction nucleotides: 14. The length of the CDR3 is 20 residues. The germline V gene encodes CDR1 SGHTA and CDR2 FQGNSA.

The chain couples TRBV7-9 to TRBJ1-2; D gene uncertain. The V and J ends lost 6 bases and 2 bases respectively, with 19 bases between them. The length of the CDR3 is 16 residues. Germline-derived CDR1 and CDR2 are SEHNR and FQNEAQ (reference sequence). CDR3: CASSFVPFQPNYGYTF. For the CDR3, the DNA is TGTGCCAGCAGTTTCGTCCCATTCCAACCAAACTATGGCTACACCTTC.

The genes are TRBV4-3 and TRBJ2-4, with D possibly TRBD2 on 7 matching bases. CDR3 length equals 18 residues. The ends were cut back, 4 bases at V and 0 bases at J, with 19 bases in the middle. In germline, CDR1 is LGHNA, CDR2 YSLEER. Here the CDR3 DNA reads TGCGCCAGCAGCCCCGGGGGGCCGGAACTCATAGCCAAAAACATTCAGTACTTC. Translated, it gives CASSPGGPELIAKNIQYF.

The DNA of the CDR3 is TGCGCCAGCAGCTCCCACCAACAGATAATGAACACTGAAGCTTTCTTT. Translation gives CASSSHQQIMNTEAFF. The V gene is TRBV5-1, the J gene TRBJ1-1; D gene ambiguous. The length of the CDR3 is 16 residues. The germline V gene has CDR1 SGHRS and CDR2 YFSETQ. Trimming removed 3 bases at V and 0 bases at J, with 15 bases between.

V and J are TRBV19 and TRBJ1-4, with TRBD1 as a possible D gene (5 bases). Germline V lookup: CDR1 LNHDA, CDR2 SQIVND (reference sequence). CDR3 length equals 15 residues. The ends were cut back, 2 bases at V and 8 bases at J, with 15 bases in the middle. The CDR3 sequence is CASSISVPTGEKLFF. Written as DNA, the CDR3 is TGTGCCAGTAGTATAAGTGTTCCAACAGGCGAAAAACTGTTTTTT.

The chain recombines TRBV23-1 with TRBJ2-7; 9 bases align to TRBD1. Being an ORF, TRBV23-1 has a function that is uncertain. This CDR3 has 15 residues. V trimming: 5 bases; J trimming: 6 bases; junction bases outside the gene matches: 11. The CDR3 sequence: CASSSLPGQGCEQYF. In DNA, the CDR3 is TGCGCCAGCAGTTCCCTTCCCGGACAGGGGTGCGAGCAGTACTTC.

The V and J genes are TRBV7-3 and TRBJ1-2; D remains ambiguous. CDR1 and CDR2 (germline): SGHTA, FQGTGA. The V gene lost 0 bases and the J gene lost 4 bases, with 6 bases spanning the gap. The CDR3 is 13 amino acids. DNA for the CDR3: TGTGCCAGCAGCTTAACCAACGGCTATGGCTACACCTTC. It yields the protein CASSLTNGYGYTF.